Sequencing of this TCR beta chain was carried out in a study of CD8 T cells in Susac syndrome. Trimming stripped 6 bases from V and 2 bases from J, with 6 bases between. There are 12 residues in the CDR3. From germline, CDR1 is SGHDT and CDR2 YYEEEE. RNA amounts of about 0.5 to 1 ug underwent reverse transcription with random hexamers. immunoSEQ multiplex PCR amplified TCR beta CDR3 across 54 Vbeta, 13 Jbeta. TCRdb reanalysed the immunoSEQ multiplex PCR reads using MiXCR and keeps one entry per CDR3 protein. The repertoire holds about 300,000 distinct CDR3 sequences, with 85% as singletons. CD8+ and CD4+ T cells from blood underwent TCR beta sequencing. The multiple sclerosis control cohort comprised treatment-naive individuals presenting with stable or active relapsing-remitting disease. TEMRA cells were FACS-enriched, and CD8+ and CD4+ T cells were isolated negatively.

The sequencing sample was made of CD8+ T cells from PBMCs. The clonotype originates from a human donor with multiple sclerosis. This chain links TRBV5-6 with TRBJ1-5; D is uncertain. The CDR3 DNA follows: TGTGCCAGCAAAATCGGCAATCAGCCCCAGCATTTT. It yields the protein CASKIGNQPQHF.